This T cell receptor beta chain appears in the sequencing data of a study of blood T cell repertoires in COVID-19. On the study more broadly: Sources were T cells, B-cell-depleted T cells, or PBMCs; the material itself was cDNA or gDNA.

The V gene's germline CDR1 is SGDLS and CDR2 YYNGEE. The CDR3 contains 16 residues. Germline trimming cut 0 bases from V and 2 bases from J; bases unmatched to any gene: 5. The data were produced by immunoSEQ multiplex PCR, yet TCRdb's version contains in-frame clones alone and is incomplete. This repertoire shows 390,000 or so clones, around 83% found once; its top ten account for approximately 5%. Participant-given clinical history determined each cohort assignment. What the recovered Cohort 3 donors had was two negative PCRs, clearance, or symptom resolution. This clonotype was sampled from a woman between 45 and 60 years old who had recovered from COVID-19. The sample was PBMCs or T cells enriched from blood (not recorded which). The chain uses TRBV9 and TRBJ1-1; 9 bases agree with TRBD1. CDR3 nucleotides: TGTGCCAGCAGCGTAGGTACAGGGGGCCCTAACACTGAAGCTTTCTTT. This translates into CASSVGTGGPNTEAFF. The full variable domain, with the rest looked up from reference TRBV9 and TRBJ1-1, is DSGVTQTPKHLITATGQRVTLRCSPRSGDLSVYWYQQSLDQGLQFLIQYYNGEERAKGNILERFSAQQFPDLHSELNLSSLELGDSALYFCASSVGTGGPNTEAFFGQGTRLTVV.